This T cell receptor (beta chain) was recovered during a study of blood T cell repertoires in COVID-19. Under the authors' procedure: Counts of nucleated cells, estimated from reference gene primer amplification, were obtained. Data came from immunoSEQ multiplex PCR; TCRdb stores just in-frame clones and leaves some out. Clonal size and the V and J genes are those of that table, whereas D and trimming came from the DNA. Of over 130,000 clones listed, more than 75% are singletons. Per germline, CDR1 MNHNY and CDR2 SVGAGI (reference sequence). The CDR3 totals 12 residues. Between the trimmed V and J ends, which lost 5 bases and 1 base, there was a span of 5 bases.

This chain links TRBV6-6 with TRBJ1-1; D ambiguous. Material: peripheral blood. The TCR was taken from a man in his sixties or seventies with acute or convalescent COVID-19. Here the CDR3 reads CASSTENTEAFF. The CDR3 DNA sequence: TGTGCCAGCAGTACAGAGAACACTGAAGCTTTCTTT.